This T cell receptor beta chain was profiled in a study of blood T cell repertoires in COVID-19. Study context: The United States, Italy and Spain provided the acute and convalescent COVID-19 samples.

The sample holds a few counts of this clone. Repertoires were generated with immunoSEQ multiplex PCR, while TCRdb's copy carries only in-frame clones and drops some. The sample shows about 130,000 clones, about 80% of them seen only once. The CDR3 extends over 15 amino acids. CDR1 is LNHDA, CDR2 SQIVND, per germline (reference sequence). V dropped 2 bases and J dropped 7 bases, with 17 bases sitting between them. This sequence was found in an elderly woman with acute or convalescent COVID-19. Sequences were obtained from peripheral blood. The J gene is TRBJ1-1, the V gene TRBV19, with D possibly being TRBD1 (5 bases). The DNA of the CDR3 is TGTGCCAGTAGTATACAGGGTCGGTCGGGGGATGAAGCTTTCTTT. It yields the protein CASSIQGRSGDEAFF.